The next 17 T cell receptor beta chains were all read from a single sample in a study of T cells expressing NK-cell markers. Reanalyzing the 5' RACE reads, TCRdb keeps one entry per CDR3 protein, without DNA. The table for this sample gives 150,000 to 200,000 distinct CDR3 sequences. Sequencing was done on a sample of blood T cells: a sorted CD56 or NKG2C T cell subset, CD4+ or CD8+ T cells, or bulk PBMC T cells (not recorded which). The receptors were gathered from a woman between 18 and 70 years old in good health.

The chain combines TRBV7-2 with TRBJ1-4; TCRdb picks TRBD1, but there is no DNA to check that call. The CDR3 runs 12 residues. The V gene's germline CDR1 is SGHTA and CDR2 FQGNSA. Here the CDR3 reads CASSSDAGVLFF. Full variable domain (remainder filled in from reference TRBV7-2 and TRBJ1-4): GAGVSQSPSNKVTEKGKDVELRCDPISGHTALYWYRQSLGQGLEFLIYFQGNSAPDKSGLPSDRFSAERTGGSVSTLTIQRTQQEDSAVYLCASSSDAGVLFFGSGTQLSVL.

V is TRBV5-1 and J is TRBJ2-7. This CDR3 has 15 residues. Germline-derived CDR1 and CDR2 are SGHRS and YFSETQ. The CDR3 here is CASSLATGSSYEQYF.

The chain employs TRBV12-3 or TRBV12-4 and TRBJ2-4; TCRdb's D call, TRBD1, is unchecked because there is no DNA. CDR3 length equals 14 residues. The CDR3 is CASTPGGTKNIQYF.

The rearrangement uses TRBV27 and TRBJ2-1; TCRdb's D gene call, TRBD1, goes unchecked for lack of DNA. The CDR3 is made up of 12 amino acids. Germline V gene data show CDR1 as MNHEY and CDR2 as SMNVEV (reference sequence). The CDR3 here is CASSTSGYEQFF.

This sequence joins TRBV7-8 and TRBJ2-1; the D gene TCRdb calls, TRBD1, cannot be checked with no DNA. This CDR3 contains 16 residues. The germline V gene has CDR1 SGHVS and CDR2 FQNEAQ. CDR3 region: CASSYTRDPTGTEQFF.

The chain recombines TRBV12-3 or TRBV12-4 with TRBJ2-7. The CDR3 consists of 14 residues. CDR3 in amino acids: CASNPQGRYYEQYF.

V is TRBV5-1 and J is TRBJ2-3; lacking DNA, the TRBD2 call made by TCRdb goes unchecked. There are 15 residues in the CDR3. The V gene's germline CDR1 is SGHRS and CDR2 YFSETQ. The CDR3: CASSYSLPSTDTQYF. Full variable domain (remainder filled in from reference TRBV5-1 and TRBJ2-3): KAGVTQTPRYLIKTRGQQVTLSCSPISGHRSVSWYQQTPGQGLQFLFEYFSETQRNKGNFPGRFSGRQFSNSRSEMNVSTLELGDSALYLCASSYSLPSTDTQYFGPGTRLTVL.

J is TRBJ1-1 and V is TRBV3-1; the D gene TCRdb calls, TRBD1, cannot be checked with no DNA. Germline V gene lookup returns CDR1 LGHDT and CDR2 YNNKEL (reference sequence). The CDR3 runs to 16 residues. The CDR3 sequence is CASSQTFDRAGTEAFF.

The chain employs TRBV10-3 and TRBJ2-7. The CDR3 is 12 amino acids. The germline gives CDR1 ENHRY, CDR2 SYGVKD. This CDR3 reads CAISEHSYEQYF.

This chain links TRBV5-6 with TRBJ1-5; the TRBD1 assignment by TCRdb is unverifiable without DNA. The V gene's germline CDR1 is SGHDT and CDR2 YYEEEE. The CDR3 is 15 amino acids. CDR3: CASSLGPQGDQPQHF.

This chain joins TRBV11-2 and TRBJ1-1; TCRdb reports TRBD1, a call that lacks DNA to check it against. Germline V CDR1 and CDR2: SGHAT, FQNNGV. The length of the CDR3 is 16 residues. CDR3 loop: CASSYLTGFGNTEAFF.

V and J are TRBV7-2 and TRBJ2-3; TCRdb's assignment of TRBD2 cannot be checked, as there is no DNA. CDR3 length: 16 amino acids. Germline V gene data show CDR1 as SGHTA and CDR2 as FQGNSA. The CDR3 is CASSPQTSGRGDTQYF. Supplemented by reference TRBV7-2 and TRBJ2-3, the full variable domain reads GAGVSQSPSNKVTEKGKDVELRCDPISGHTALYWYRQSLGQGLEFLIYFQGNSAPDKSGLPSDRFSAERTGGSVSTLTIQRTQQEDSAVYLCASSPQTSGRGDTQYFGPGTRLTVL.

CDR3 amino acids: CASSLLGGQGRPYEQYF. The chain couples TRBV12-3 or TRBV12-4 to TRBJ2-7; TCRdb calls TRBD1, which cannot be checked without DNA. The CDR3 contains 17 residues.

V is TRBV18 and J is TRBJ2-7; TCRdb's D call of TRBD1 is untestable without DNA. The CDR3 is 14 residues long. Germline V lookup: CDR1 KGHSH, CDR2 LQKENI. The CDR3 here is CASSPSREGVEQYF.

This chain uses TRBV6-5 with TRBJ1-5. The germline V gene has CDR1 MNHEY and CDR2 SVGAGI. This CDR3 is 16 amino acids long. CDR3 sequence reads: CASTSQSPRDNQPQHF.

The rearrangement uses TRBV12-3 or TRBV12-4 and TRBJ2-1; with no DNA, the TCRdb D assignment of TRBD2 cannot be verified. This CDR3 is 13 amino acids long. This CDR3 is CASSVDRAGEQFF.

The chain joins TRBV3-1 to TRBJ2-3; the D call from TCRdb, TRBD2, cannot be confirmed without DNA. Per germline, CDR1 LGHDT and CDR2 YNNKEL (reference sequence). There are 16 residues in the CDR3. CDR3 protein: CASSRWTSGSTDTQYF.